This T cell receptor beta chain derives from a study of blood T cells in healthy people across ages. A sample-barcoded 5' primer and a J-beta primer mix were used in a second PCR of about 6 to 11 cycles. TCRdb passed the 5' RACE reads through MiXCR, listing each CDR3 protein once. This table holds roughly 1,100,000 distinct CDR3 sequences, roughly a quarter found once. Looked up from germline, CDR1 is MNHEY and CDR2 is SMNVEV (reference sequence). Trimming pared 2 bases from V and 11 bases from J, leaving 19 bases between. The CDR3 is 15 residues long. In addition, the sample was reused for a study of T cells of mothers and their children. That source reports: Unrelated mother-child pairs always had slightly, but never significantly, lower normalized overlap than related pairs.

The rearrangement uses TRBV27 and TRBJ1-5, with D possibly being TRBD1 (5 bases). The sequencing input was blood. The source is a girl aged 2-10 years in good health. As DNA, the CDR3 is TGTGCCAGCAGTTTAGGGGGGGGGTTTGGATCGACCCAGCATTTT. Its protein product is CASSLGGGFGSTQHF.